This T cell receptor (beta chain) stems from a study of blood T cell repertoires in COVID-19. The assay was immunoSEQ multiplex PCR, and TCRdb's table has in-frame clones only and misses some. The data hold roughly 150,000 clones, with around 90% observed a single time. V was pared by 1 base and J by 8 bases, with 8 bases between. Germline V gene data show CDR1 as SGHTA and CDR2 as FQGTGA. The CDR3 runs 12 residues. This TCR derives from a man between 45 and 60 years old who had recovered from COVID-19. The rearrangement joins TRBV7-3 to TRBJ1-1, with a tentative D call TRBD1 (5 bases). Sample: peripheral blood. This chain's CDR3 is CASSLMGGEAFF. CDR3 sequence (DNA): TGTGCCAGCAGCTTAATGGGGGGAGAAGCTTTCTTT.